The clone carrying this T cell receptor beta chain was counted at least ten times. Its antigen remains unknown. The V and J ends lost 1 base and 1 base respectively, with 4 bases between them. CDR3 length: 14 amino acids. From germline, CDR1 is MNHNS and CDR2 SASEGT. These data are taken from a study of T cell repertoires in cytomegalovirus infection. General study points: The ex vivo response showed dominance by HLA-C-restricted CMV-specific TCR beta clonotypes.

One entry per CDR3 protein, called by TCRdb with MiXCR from the reads. The table includes some 900,000 distinct CDR3 sequences, approximately 30% detected once. The TCR originated in a human donor in good health (CMV status not recorded). Some clones in this sample may be carry-over from other donors' samples. The rearrangement joins TRBV6-1 to TRBJ2-2; D is uncertain. The specimen was cultured CD8+ T cells from PBMCs, collected from culture after CMV antigen stimulation. The CDR3 loop reads CASSEGGNTGELFF. CDR3 DNA: TGTGCCAGCAGTGAAGGAGGGAACACCGGGGAGCTGTTTTTT.